These 21 T cell receptor beta chains were all obtained from the same sample, sequenced in a study of cytomegalovirus exposure and HLA in healthy donors. The PCR contained 60 Vbeta and 13 Jbeta primers. TCRdb keeps only in-frame clones here, not all; method: immunoSEQ multiplex PCR. The profile shows about 76,000 clones, around 80% of them singletons. The source material was PBMCs. Receptors originate from a male donor in good health and CMV-seropositive.

The rearrangement uses TRBV12-2 and TRBJ2-7; whether TRBD1, the table's D call, matches the DNA was not checked. TRBV12-2 corresponds to a pseudogene. The CDR3 is made up of 12 amino acids. The CDR3 nucleotides are TGTGCAAGTCGCAACAGGGCCTACGAGCAGTACTTC. Protein: CASRNRAYEQYF.

V is TRBV19 and J is TRBJ2-3; TRBD1 matches at 8 bases. The CDR3 loop spans 16 amino acids. Trimming cost V 1 base and J 3 bases; bases outside gene matches: 6. CDR1 is LNHDA, CDR2 SQIVND, per germline (reference sequence). The CDR3 sequence is CASSIGRQGATDTQYF. CDR3 nucleotide sequence: TGTGCCAGTAGTATAGGGAGGCAGGGGGCAACAGATACGCAGTATTTT.

This chain uses TRBV30 with TRBJ1-5, with D maybe TRBD1 (6 bases). Trimming removed 5 bases from V and 6 bases from J, with 14 bases in between. The germline gives CDR1 GTSNPN, CDR2 SVGIG (reference sequence). CDR3 size: 13 residues. In DNA form, the CDR3 reads TGTGCCTGGGGTGGGGGCTCGGGTCAGCCCCAGCATTTT. Residues: CAWGGGSGQPQHF.

This chain connects TRBV5-8 to TRBJ2-5, with 12 nucleotides matching TRBD1. The CDR3 sequence is 15 residues long. With 5 bases clipped from V and 4 bases from J, the junction kept 6 bases outside the gene matches. Germline CDR1 is SGHTS and CDR2 is YDEGEE. CDR3 protein: CASRSGTGGRETQYF. In DNA form, the CDR3 reads TGTGCCAGCAGGTCCGGGACAGGGGGCCGAGAGACCCAGTACTTC.

This chain connects TRBV9 to TRBJ1-2; a possible D gene is TRBD1 (5 bases). This CDR3 comprises 17 residues. The ends were cut back, 0 bases at V and 7 bases at J, with 22 bases in the middle. Germline-derived CDR1 and CDR2 are SGDLS and YYNGEE. The CDR3 spells CASSVGGAGQWNGGYTF. The CDR3 bases are TGTGCCAGCAGCGTAGGAGGGGCGGGGCAGTGGAATGGTGGCTACACCTTC.

This clone has a handful of counts. The chain carries TRBV30 and TRBJ1-1; 7 bases are shared with TRBD1. The CDR3 is made up of 13 amino acids. Trimming cost V 6 bases and J 2 bases; bases outside gene matches: 6. Germline-derived CDR1 and CDR2 are GTSNPN and SVGIG (reference sequence). The DNA for the CDR3 is TGTGCCTGCAAACAGGGGACTAACACTGAAGCTTTCTTT. Translated, it gives CACKQGTNTEAFF.

The chain uses TRBV25-1 and TRBJ2-5; 9 bases fit TRBD1. The J call may be mistaken, given a closer DNA end match to TRBJ2-7. The germline V gene has CDR1 MGHDK and CDR2 SYGVNS. The CDR3 contains 15 residues. In DNA form, the CDR3 reads TGTGCCAGCAGTGAGGACAGGGGTAGAGTCGGCGAGCAGTACTTC. Its translation: CASSEDRGRVGEQYF.

The chain links TRBV6-4 to TRBJ2-3; D not certain. The CDR3 consists of 16 residues. The V end lost 0 bases, the J end lost 1 base, and 11 bases lay between the germline ends. Germline V gene sequence: CDR1 MRHNA, CDR2 SNTAGT. In nucleotides, the CDR3 is TGTGCCAGCAGTGACTCACCTAGTGATGGCACAGATACGCAGTATTTT. This encodes CASSDSPSDGTDTQYF.

V gene TRBV6-5 combines with J gene TRBJ1-2; 9 bases match TRBD1. The CDR3 is 15 amino acids. V shed 0 bases and J 8 bases; nucleotides not matched to a gene: 7. Germline-derived CDR1 and CDR2 are MNHEY and SVGAGI. The CDR3 DNA reads as TGTGCCAGCAGTTACTCCGGGGGACAGGGTGGGGGCTACACCTTC. This gives the protein CASSYSGGQGGGYTF.

The genes are TRBV11-1 and TRBJ1-1, with 8 bases identical to TRBD1. With V trimmed by 4 bases and J by 3 bases, 10 bases remained unmatched. CDR3 length: 16 amino acids. Germline V gene sequence: CDR1 SGHAT, CDR2 FQDESV (reference sequence). Written as DNA, the CDR3 is TGTGCCAGCAGCTATTACAGCAGGGGGCGGGACACTGAAGCTTTCTTT. Translation gives CASSYYSRGRDTEAFF.

The rearrangement links TRBV19 to TRBJ2-2; 11 bases are shared with TRBD2. J was trimmed by 6 bases and V by 6 bases; bases with no gene match: 3. Looked up from germline, CDR1 is LNHDA and CDR2 is SQIVND (reference sequence). The CDR3 extends over 14 amino acids. CDR3 bases: TGTGCCAGTAGATCTAGCGGGAGGTCCGGGGAGCTGTTTTTT. Encoded protein: CASRSSGRSGELFF.

This clone is large in the sample. The chain links TRBV2 to TRBJ1-4; 8 bases line up with TRBD1. Germline V gene sequence: CDR1 SNHLY, CDR2 FYNNEI. With V trimmed by 5 bases and J by 11 bases, 7 bases remained unmatched. There are 13 residues in the CDR3. CDR3 in DNA: TGTGCCAGCAGTCCCCGGACAGGGACGAAACTGTTTTTT. Protein product: CASSPRTGTKLFF.

The V call is TRBV11-2, the J call TRBJ2-3; 8 positions agree with TRBD2. V lost 1 base to trimming and J lost 0 bases; unmatched junction nucleotides: 6. The CDR3 runs 17 residues. Germline values: CDR1 SGHAT, CDR2 FQNNGV. The CDR3 nucleotides read TGTGCCAGCAGCTTAGTCCGACTAGCGAGTAGCACAGATACGCAGTATTTT. Protein product: CASSLVRLASSTDTQYF.

The chain joins TRBV19 to TRBJ1-2, with 7 positions matching TRBD1. CDR1 is LNHDA and CDR2 is SQIVND in the germline V gene (reference sequence). J gave up 0 bases and V 6 bases, and 7 bases lay outside the gene matches. The CDR3 consists of 15 residues. The CDR3 region is CASSSQGTANYGYTF. CDR3 in DNA: TGTGCCAGTAGCTCGCAGGGGACAGCTAACTATGGCTACACCTTC.

The CDR3 coding sequence is TGTGCCAGCAGCTTAGCTACGGGACAGGAGGATGGCTACACCTTC. It translates to CASSLATGQEDGYTF. This chain joins TRBV7-9 and TRBJ1-2; 8 bases map to TRBD1. The germline CDR1 and CDR2 sequences are SEHNR and FQNEAQ (reference sequence). The CDR3 has 15 amino acids. The J segment lost 6 bases and the V segment lost 0 bases, leaving 6 bases of the junction unmatched. Supplemented by reference TRBV7-9 and TRBJ1-2, the full variable domain reads DTGVSQNPRHKITKRGQNVTFRCDPISEHNRLYWYRQTLGQGPEFLTYFQNEAQLEKSRLLSDRFSAERPKGSFSTLEIQRTEQGDSAMYLCASSLATGQEDGYTFGSGTRLTVV.

The rearrangement links TRBV5-4 to TRBJ2-1; D gene ambiguous. The CDR3 has 13 residues. The germline V gene has CDR1 SGHNT and CDR2 YYREEE (reference sequence). V was pared by 0 bases and J by 8 bases, with 9 bases between. Here the CDR3 reads CASSLDYNYEQFF. CDR3 DNA sequence: TGTGCCAGCAGCTTGGACTATAACTATGAGCAGTTCTTC.

The chain links TRBV11-2 to TRBJ1-4, with D perhaps TRBD1 (6 bases). Trimming took off 5 bases at V and 5 bases at J, with 15 bases between the two ends. Germline CDR1 reads SGHAT; CDR2 reads FQNNGV. The CDR3 runs to 15 residues. This CDR3 reads CASSPMTGPNEKLFF. The CDR3 region has the DNA TGTGCCAGCAGCCCTATGACAGGCCCCAATGAAAAACTGTTTTTT. Filled out from reference TRBV11-2 and TRBJ1-4, the complete variable domain reads EAGVAQSPRYKIIEKRQSVAFWCNPISGHATLYWYQQILGQGPKLLIQFQNNGVVDDSQLPKDRFSAERLKGVDSTLKIQPAKLEDSAVYLCASSPMTGPNEKLFFGSGTQLSVL.

The chain carries TRBV7-8 and TRBJ2-3, with TRBD2 matching 10 bases. The CDR3 is made up of 16 amino acids. Germline trimming cut 5 bases from V and 8 bases from J; bases unmatched to any gene: 13. Germline lookup yields CDR1 SGHVS and CDR2 FQNEAQ. In DNA, the CDR3 is TGTGCCAGCAGCCAGAAGAGGGTAGCGGGAGGAGGTACGCAGTATTTT. It specifies CASSQKRVAGGGTQYF.

The chain joins TRBV4-3 to TRBJ2-1, with D perhaps TRBD2 (6 bases). V lost 3 bases and J 3 bases, leaving 15 bases between the germline ends. CDR1 and CDR2 from the germline V gene are LGHNA and YSLEER. CDR3 length: 16 residues. In DNA, the CDR3 is TGCGCCAGCAGCCAGGAGGGCGTCGATGGCTACAATGAGCAGTTCTTC. It yields the protein CASSQEGVDGYNEQFF.

This chain connects TRBV11-2 to TRBJ2-7; 7 bases are shared with TRBD1. The CDR3 spans 16 residues. Germline V CDR1 and CDR2: SGHAT, FQNNGV. V shed 4 bases, J shed 4 bases, and the junction held 13 bases outside the gene matches. The CDR3 coding sequence is TGTGCCAGCAGCTCCTCTCGCGACAGGGATTTTTACGAGCAGTACTTC. Translating it yields CASSSSRDRDFYEQYF. The full variable domain, its missing parts supplied by reference TRBV11-2 and TRBJ2-7, is EAGVAQSPRYKIIEKRQSVAFWCNPISGHATLYWYQQILGQGPKLLIQFQNNGVVDDSQLPKDRFSAERLKGVDSTLKIQPAKLEDSAVYLCASSSSRDRDFYEQYFGPGTRLTVT.

The chain has TRBV2 and TRBJ2-1; the match to TRBD2 covers 11 bases. The CDR3 has 15 amino acids. The germline gives CDR1 SNHLY, CDR2 FYNNEI. The J segment lost 5 bases and the V segment lost 6 bases, leaving 6 bases of the junction unmatched. Here the CDR3 reads CASRELAGVNNEQFF. The CDR3 nucleotides are TGTGCCAGCAGGGAACTAGCGGGGGTCAACAATGAGCAGTTCTTC.